This T cell receptor (beta chain) originates from a study of shared clonotypes between healthy human individuals. Study in general: Donors, aged 18 to 49, were two women and a few men.

General study points: Generally, naive subsets (rather than memory subsets) showed larger estimated richness. Naive CD4 clonotypes were shared across a few donors at about 5%.

V lost 5 bases and J 4 bases, leaving 20 bases between the germline ends. There are 16 residues in the CDR3. CDR1 is SEHNR and CDR2 is FQNEAQ in the germline V gene (reference sequence). Assay used: immunoSEQ multiplex PCR; TCRdb lists only in-frame clones, some missing. Of about 2.5 million clones in the sample, less than 95% were seen once. The study drew all its donors from Caucasian adults living in Nashville, Tennessee. Comment on this clone: Its antigen is unidentified.

This chain uses TRBV7-9 with TRBJ1-2; D gene ambiguous. The sequencing sample was made of naive CD4+ T cells from PBMCs. The subset: CD45RA+ positively selected. This sequence originates from a man aged 18 to 35 in good health. Some clones in this sample may be carry-over from other donors' samples. The CDR3 nucleotides read TGTGCCAGCAGCCTCGGTGGTGGGAGGTTATTCTATGGCTACACCTTC. This codes for CASSLGGGRLFYGYTF.